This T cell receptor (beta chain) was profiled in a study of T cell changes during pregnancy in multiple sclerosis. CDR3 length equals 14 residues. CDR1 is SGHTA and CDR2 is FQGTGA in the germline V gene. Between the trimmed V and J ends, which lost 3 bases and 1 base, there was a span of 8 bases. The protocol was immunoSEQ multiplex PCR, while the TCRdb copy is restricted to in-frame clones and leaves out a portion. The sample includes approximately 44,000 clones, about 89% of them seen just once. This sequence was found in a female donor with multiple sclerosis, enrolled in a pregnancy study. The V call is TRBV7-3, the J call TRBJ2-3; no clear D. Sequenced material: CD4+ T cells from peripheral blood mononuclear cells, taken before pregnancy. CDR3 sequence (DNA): TGTGCCAGCAGCTTCGTTGGGCGCACAGATACGCAGTATTTT. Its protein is CASSFVGRTDTQYF.